The entry below gives a single T cell receptor beta chain sequence along with its context. No cognate antigen has been identified for it. Nothing much larger sits one base from this clone, and base qualities are not available. To prepare the library, the immunoSEQ multiplex PCR assay was applied. RNA was extracted from all samples and reverse transcribed into cDNA as template for TCR sequencing. SuperScript III was used for first-strand cDNA synthesis, primed with a 2:1 mix of oligo-dT and random hexamers. A synthetic immune receptor repertoire was used to measure amplification bias, and any remaining bias was corrected computationally. The original methods were these. After raw reads were preprocessed to remove errors, the CDR3 was defined following IMGT conventions as running from the conserved cysteine to phenylalanine. Clonality was calculated as 1 minus Shannon entropy normalized by log2 of the number of productive unique TCRs. CD4 or CD8 identity of scalp clones was inferred by cross-referencing scalp TCRbeta sequences with sorted blood CD4 and CD8 repertoires. TCRdb stores this immuneACCESS table with in-frame sequences only. Part of the clones is absent; in the studies checked, under half of the shortfall reflects unresolved V genes, and no reason is known for the rest. V, J and clone size are those of that table, while D and trimming were read from the DNA. Counted in this sample were more than 200,000 clones; about 40% of them appeared once. Over 2% of the sample is taken by the ten largest.

According to the study, the label for this sample's treatment or condition signals: oral pan-JAK inhibitor, 5-10 mg twice daily. Peripheral blood and lesional scalp punch biopsies were obtained from patients with alopecia areata. PBMCs were isolated by density centrifugation and stained for CD3, CD4 and CD8, and CD4+ and CD8+ T cells were sorted on a FACSAria. The data were obtained in a study of CD8+ T cells in alopecia areata (dated by TCRdb to 2016 to 2019). Regarding the complete study: The treated patients, all with moderate-to-severe alopecia areata, were enrolled in an open-label pilot trial of oral tofacitinib given at 5 to 10 mg twice daily. Patients received tofacitinib for 6 to 18 months and were then followed off drug for 6 months to check for delayed response and recurrence. In treated patients, disease severity was measured using the SALT score, which gives the percentage of scalp surface area affected. In both human patients and the C3H/HeJ mouse model, the study applied high-throughput TCRbeta sequencing to look at T cell clonal expansion in alopecia areata. In humans, TCRbeta sequencing was performed on scalp tissue and on sorted CD4+ and CD8+ peripheral blood T cells from healthy controls and from patients with patchy or totalis/universalis alopecia areata. Patients on tofacitinib were biopsied at baseline and after 4 and 24 weeks of treatment, and several of the patients also had a later scalp biopsy. Scalp clonality was compared among normal scalp (n=4), patchy alopecia areata scalp (n=8), and alopecia totalis/universalis scalp (n=8). RNA came from the PAXgene miRNA kit for fixed scalp, the miRNeasy kit for PBMCs, and the RNeasy kit for mouse skin. TCRbeta CDR3 regions were amplified by immunoSEQ multiplex PCR with 35 Vbeta forward and 13 Jbeta reverse primers. The paper as a whole reports these results and caveats: Compared with normal scalp, lesional scalp, particularly in alopecia totalis/universalis, had higher clonality and more expanded CD8+ clones, which suggests antigenic drive. Resident alphabeta T cells in normal human skin are also sequenced, complicating scalp TCR repertoire analysis, unlike mouse skin dominated by gammadelta T cells. Shared TCR sequences between patients were less evident than in mice, which may be partly attributable to HLA diversity in the patient population. Tofacitinib significantly decreased scalp clonality and the number of expanded CD8+ clones among the top 100 scalp clones. The treated cohort was small, with a single nonresponder, so links between baseline CD8+ expansion and response need larger studies. Many expanded lesional clones were found to persist in scalp and blood during tofacitinib treatment, and relapse after treatment cessation may be partly explained by this persistence.

The sample was CD4+ T cells sorted from blood, taken at approximately week 37, from a patient treated with tofacitinib. The receptor was isolated from a human donor with alopecia areata.

CDR3 region: CSVEPGLAGDTQYF. The nucleotide sequence is given as TGCAGCGTTGAGCCGGGACTAGCGGGAGATACGCAGTATTTT. The chain uses TRBV29-1 and TRBJ2-3; the junction holds 12 bases that match TRBD2. For CDR1 and CDR2, the germline V gene lists SQVTM and ANQGSEA. V and J are trimmed by 3 bases and 5 bases, and the gene matches miss 3 bases of the junction. The cysteine opens and the phenylalanine closes a CDR3 of 14 amino acids. Just the 42-base CDR3 DNA is kept, in frame starting at base 1.